These 2 T cell receptor beta chains share one sample of origin, sequenced in a study of cytomegalovirus exposure and HLA in healthy donors. With 60 Vbeta and 13 Jbeta primers, the PCR was carried out. The table came from immunoSEQ multiplex PCR; TCRdb's copy has only in-frame clones and leaves some out. The profile shows fewer than 250,000 clones, about 79% of them singletons. Sequencing was carried out using PBMCs. The receptors were gathered from a male donor in good health and CMV-seronegative.

The V and J genes are TRBV28 and TRBJ2-7; 11 nucleotides agree with TRBD2. V was pared by 5 bases and J by 9 bases, with 15 bases of the junction left unmatched. The CDR3 runs 16 residues. Germline-derived CDR1 and CDR2 are MDHEN and SYDVKM. CDR3 residues: CASSAGTSGSSTVQYF. The CDR3 nucleotides read TGTGCCAGCAGTGCCGGGACTAGCGGTTCTTCTACGGTGCAGTACTTC.

CDR3 sequence reads: CASSPSGRDRGREEQYF. As DNA, the CDR3 is TGTGCCAGTAGTCCATCCGGGAGGGACAGGGGAAGGGAGGAGCAGTACTTC. The rearrangement links TRBV19 to TRBJ2-7, with 10 bases that match TRBD1. The CDR3 has 17 amino acids. V was clipped by 5 bases and J by 7 bases; unmatched bases: 17. The germline V gene encodes CDR1 LNHDA and CDR2 SQIVND (reference sequence).